The sequence of this T cell receptor beta chain was determined in a study of cytomegalovirus exposure and HLA in healthy donors (dated by TCRdb to about 2017). The study in broad terms: A later analysis indicated that the roughly 120 validation repertoires were generated on the platform also employed for the approximately 670 repertoires of the first cohort. The study combined high-throughput TCR immunosequencing, statistical association of individual TCRs with disease status, and machine learning to predict cytomegalovirus infection status. Besides the first cohort of around 700 subjects, a separate validation cohort made up of some 110 different subjects was used. The study was designed to test whether signatures of past pathogen exposure could be identified by cataloging public T cell receptors.

CDR1 GTSNPN and CDR2 SVGIG are derived from the germline V gene (reference sequence). There are 13 amino acids in the CDR3, from cysteine to phenylalanine inclusive. Just the 39-base CDR3 DNA is kept, in frame starting at base 1. V is clipped by 8 bases and J by 3 bases, and the sequence between their germline boundaries is 17 bases long. Separate from the roughly 650-subject first cohort, the validation cohort of 95 to 150 subjects was the group to which the donors belonged. Paper-wide results and their limitations: A later analysis lacked HLA typing for the validation cohort, so it scored co-occurrence in that cohort across all 110 or so repertoires. Most TCR sequences were seen in very few donors, while some public TCRs were found in many individuals. A later analysis found that TCRs clustered in the first cohort also tended to co-occur in the 120 validation repertoires, with approximately 95% of cluster scores above 0. A few of the identified cytomegalovirus-associated TCR beta chains were confirmed in vitro to be specific for cytomegalovirus antigens. The authors suggested that the approach could potentially be extended to other disease states and immunological phenotypes. In the study, 164 TCR beta chains were listed as associated with cytomegalovirus. In both the original and validation cohorts, the classifier was reported to diagnose cytomegalovirus status with high specificity and sensitivity.

Libraries were prepared through the immunoSEQ multiplex PCR assay. Per the original workflow: A statistical classification framework was built to diagnose cytomegalovirus status from the catalog of TCR beta chain sequences. The clones in this table, taken by TCRdb from immuneACCESS, are in-frame only. Not every clone is retained; where verified, under half of the shortfall comes from an unresolved V gene, and the cause of the rest is unknown. V and J calls plus clone size are reproduced from that table; the DNA served to infer D and trimming. The sample table contains about 160,000 clones; only one count was recorded for 85% of them. Of the sample, 2% to 2.5% is held by the ten largest clones. To note about this clone: Its antigen remains unidentified. No much larger clonotype is one base removed from it; base qualities were not supplied.

The TCR originated in a man aged 30 to 39 in good health and CMV-seropositive. The chain is assembled from TRBV30 and TRBJ2-7; TRBD2 might be the D gene, on 5 matching bases. Sequenced input: PBMCs. The nucleotide sequence is given as TGTGCCGGTGGGAGCAGATCCTACTACGAGCAGTACTTC. Translated, it gives CAGGSRSYYEQYF.